This section outlines one T cell receptor beta chain sequence together with its context. This sample was taken from a study of technical replicates of blood from a handful of donors. Germline V gene sequence: CDR1 SEHNR, CDR2 FQNEAQ (reference sequence). The CDR3 runs 13 residues. V gave up 1 base and J gave up 5 bases, with 8 bases separating them. Method: immunoSEQ multiplex PCR; TCRdb's copy keeps in-frame clones and lacks some. The sample lists some 81,000 clones, about 91% occurring once. This chain joins TRBV7-9 and TRBJ1-1; D not certain. The specimen was T cells isolated from PBMCs. This receptor was taken from a human donor in good health. The CDR3 reads CASSLGAGTEAFF. The CDR3 bases are TGTGCCAGCAGCTTAGGGGCGGGTACTGAAGCTTTCTTT.